This T cell receptor beta chain was sequenced during a study of a mutant IDH1 vaccine in newly diagnosed glioma. Whole-study context: Beginning 4-6 weeks after radiotherapy alone, or with temozolomide cycles, vaccination took place. Sex among treated patients split about 60% male, around 40% female; mean age was roughly 40 years.

Produced via immunoSEQ multiplex PCR; TCRdb's table is partial and in-frame only. The sample consists of around 40,000 clones, roughly 82% of them appearing once. Details on this clone: The antigen remains undetermined.

Overall study results and limits: Top-clonotype changes in peripheral T cells seemed unrelated to pseudoprogression.

Trimming pared 8 bases from V and 6 bases from J, leaving 16 bases between. Germline-derived CDR1 and CDR2 are MNHEY and SVGAGI. CDR3 length equals 13 residues. Specified time point: week 47, end of study. In the vaccine, a single dose held 300 ug of the mutant IDH1 20-mer peptide, along with topical imiquimod. The study enrolled donors with new WHO grade 3 or 4 IDH1-mutant, ATRX-lost astrocytomas. The V and J genes are TRBV6-5 and TRBJ1-1, with D tentatively TRBD1 (5 bases). The sequence derives from a man between 18 and 35 years old with glioma. Some clones in this sample may be carry-over from other donors' samples. The sample in question was PBMCs, obtained from a glioma patient whose treatment included an IDH1 peptide vaccine. The CDR3 DNA reads TGTGCCAGCCAAAGGACAATAAAGGCTGAAGCTTTCTTT. This translates into CASQRTIKAEAFF.